This T cell receptor (beta chain) comes out of a study of blood T cell repertoires in COVID-19. About the research overall: Material from acute and convalescent COVID-19 was sourced from the United States, Italy and Spain.

This clone was counted once. Per the authors' pipeline: It was from reference gene primer amplification that nucleated cell counts were estimated. The table came from immunoSEQ multiplex PCR; TCRdb's copy has only in-frame clones and leaves some out. That table furnishes V, J and clone size, whereas the DNA furnished D and trimming. The sample consists of hundreds of thousands of clones, about 86% of them appearing once. The sample taken for sequencing was peripheral blood. The clonotype was recovered from a woman aged 60-70 years with COVID-19, enrolled during active disease.

The CDR3 spells CASSKTSGKLVDTQYF. In nucleotides, the CDR3 is TGTGCCAGCAGCAAGACTAGCGGGAAATTGGTAGATACGCAGTATTTT. The chain recombines TRBV7-9 with TRBJ2-3, with 11 positions matching TRBD2. The CDR3 has 16 amino acids. The germline CDR1 and CDR2 sequences are SEHNR and FQNEAQ (reference sequence). The ends lost 5 bases at V and 5 bases at J; junction bases unmatched: 9.